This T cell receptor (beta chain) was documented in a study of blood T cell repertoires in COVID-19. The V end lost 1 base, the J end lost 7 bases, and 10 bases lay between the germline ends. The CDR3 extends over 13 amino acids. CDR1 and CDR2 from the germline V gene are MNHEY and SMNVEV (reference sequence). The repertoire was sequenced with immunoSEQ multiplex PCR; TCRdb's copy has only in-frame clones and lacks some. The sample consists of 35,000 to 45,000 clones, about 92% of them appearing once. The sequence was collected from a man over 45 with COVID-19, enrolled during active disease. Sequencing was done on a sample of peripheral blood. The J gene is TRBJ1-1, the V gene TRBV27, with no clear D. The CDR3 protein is CASSLYLQDEAFF. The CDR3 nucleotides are TGTGCCAGCAGTTTATATTTGCAGGATGAAGCTTTCTTT.